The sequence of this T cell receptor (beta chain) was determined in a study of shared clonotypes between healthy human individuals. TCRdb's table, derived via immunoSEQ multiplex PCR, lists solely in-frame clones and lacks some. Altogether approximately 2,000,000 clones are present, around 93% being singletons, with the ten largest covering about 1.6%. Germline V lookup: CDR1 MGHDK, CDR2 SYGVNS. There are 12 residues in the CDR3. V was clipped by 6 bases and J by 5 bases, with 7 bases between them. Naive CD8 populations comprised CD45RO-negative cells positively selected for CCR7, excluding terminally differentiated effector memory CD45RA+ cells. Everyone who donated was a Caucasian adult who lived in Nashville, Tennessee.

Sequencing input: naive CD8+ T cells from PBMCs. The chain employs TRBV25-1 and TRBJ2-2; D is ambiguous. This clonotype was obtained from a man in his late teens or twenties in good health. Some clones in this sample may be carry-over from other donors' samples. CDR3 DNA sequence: TGTGCCAGCAGCGGGTTTACCGGGGAGCTGTTTTTT. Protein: CASSGFTGELFF. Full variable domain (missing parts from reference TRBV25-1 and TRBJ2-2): EADIYQTPRYLVIGTGKKITLECSQTMGHDKMYWYQQDPGMELHLIHYSYGVNSTEKGDLSSESTVSRIRTEHFPLTLESARPSHTSQYLCASSGFTGELFFGEGSRLTVL.